Included here is one TCR beta chain sequence, with context. These data are taken from a study of cytomegalovirus exposure and HLA in healthy donors. The CDR3 loop spans 14 amino acids. The J segment lost 6 bases and the V segment lost 6 bases, leaving 11 bases of the junction unmatched. The germline V gene has CDR1 ENHRY and CDR2 SYGVKD. The primer mix had 60 Vbeta and 13 Jbeta primers. TCRdb keeps only in-frame clones here, not all; method: immunoSEQ multiplex PCR. The profile shows just under 150,000 clones, roughly 76% of them singletons. Sequencing input: PBMCs. This chain joins TRBV10-3 and TRBJ2-7; 7 bases match TRBD1. The TCR originated in a young woman in good health and CMV-seronegative. In DNA form, the CDR3 reads TGTGCCATCAGAGGGGACAGCTCGATCTCCGAGCAGTACTTC. It codes for CAIRGDSSISEQYF.